The 29 T cell receptor beta chains in this list originate from one sample, sequenced in a study of T cell responses to AZD1222 COVID-19 vaccine. Libraries were prepared by immunoSEQ multiplex PCR; TCRdb keeps only in-frame clonotypes and omits some of them. Of 200,000 or so clones detected, 85% to 95% appear once; the ten largest clones hold around 9.3%. The starting material was peripheral blood, obtained on day 0 of AZD1222 vaccination. Receptors were obtained from an adult in good health.

This rearrangement joins TRBV27 to TRBJ2-2, with D maybe TRBD2 (6 bases). This CDR3 has 19 amino acids. V shed 3 bases and J shed 6 bases, with 26 bases lying between them. CDR1 is MNHEY, CDR2 SMNVEV, per germline (reference sequence). The CDR3 here is CASSFLVLSEEGKPGELFF. Written as DNA, the CDR3 is TGTGCCAGCAGTTTCCTAGTTCTTTCGGAGGAGGGAAAGCCCGGGGAGCTGTTTTTT.

This chain uses TRBV6-1 with TRBJ1-1; D gene uncertain. V gave up 1 base and J gave up 1 base, with 10 bases separating them. CDR1 is MNHNS and CDR2 is SASEGT in the germline V gene. This CDR3 is 15 amino acids long. In DNA form, the CDR3 reads TGTGCCAGCAGTGAAGAGAGGTACACGAACACTGAAGCTTTCTTT. Protein: CASSEERYTNTEAFF.

This chain uses TRBV11-1 with TRBJ2-5; 10 nucleotides line up with TRBD1. Looked up from germline, CDR1 is SGHAT and CDR2 is FQDESV (reference sequence). This CDR3 has 16 residues. The trim removed 5 bases at V and 5 bases at J, leaving 11 bases unmatched. CDR3 region: CASSHLPRQGAETQYF. DNA of the CDR3: TGTGCCAGCAGCCACCTTCCCCGACAGGGGGCTGAGACCCAGTACTTC.

The rearrangement joins TRBV9 to TRBJ1-4; D is uncertain. This CDR3 is 13 amino acids long. Germline values: CDR1 SGDLS, CDR2 YYNGEE. V lost 4 bases and J lost 7, with 11 bases in between. CDR3 bases: TGTGCCAGCAGCCCCCGAGTGAGTGAAAAACTGTTTTTT. Its translation is CASSPRVSEKLFF.

The chain has TRBV3-1 (or the pseudogene TRBV3-2) and TRBJ1-1; 8 bases line up with TRBD1. Germline CDR1 LGHDT, CDR2 YNNKEL (reference sequence). CDR3 size: 14 residues. The V gene end was trimmed by 4 bases and the J gene end by 4 bases; junction bases not matched to a gene: 5. The CDR3 region is CASSPGQGSTEAFF. CDR3 coding DNA: TGTGCCAGCAGCCCCGGACAGGGTAGCACTGAAGCTTTCTTT.

The rearrangement joins TRBV14 to TRBJ1-4; D is possibly TRBD1 (5 bases). This CDR3 has 16 residues. V was trimmed by 1 base and J by 7 bases, leaving 16 bases between them. Germline assignment: CDR1 SGHDN and CDR2 FVKESK. For the CDR3, the DNA is TGTGCCAGCAGCCAAGGACGGGGCCGGGTCGGTGAAAAACTGTTTTTT. Translating gives CASSQGRGRVGEKLFF. The complete variable domain, with remaining parts taken from reference TRBV14 and TRBJ1-4, reads EAGVTQFPSHSVIEKGQTVTLRCDPISGHDNLYWYRRVMGKEIKFLLHFVKESKQDESGMPNNRFLAERTGGTYSTLKVQPAELEDSGVYFCASSQGRGRVGEKLFFGSGTQLSVL.

The chain links TRBV3-1 (or the pseudogene TRBV3-2) to TRBJ1-3; tentative D call: TRBD1 (5 bases). The germline gives CDR1 LGHDT, CDR2 YNNKEL (reference sequence). CDR3 size: 16 residues. Trimming left V 4 bases short and J 0 bases short, with 13 bases between. The CDR3 nucleotides are TGTGCCAGCAGCCGTCTGCTGCAGGGCTCTGGAAACACCATATATTTT. Its protein product is CASSRLLQGSGNTIYF.

The gene calls are TRBV19 and TRBJ2-2; 11 bases map to TRBD1. V dropped 5 bases and J dropped 6; count of bases not matched to a gene: 2. This CDR3 comprises 14 residues. CDR1 is LNHDA and CDR2 is SQIVND in the germline V gene (reference sequence). For the CDR3, the DNA is TGTGCCAGTAGTCAGGACAGGGGGCCCGGGGAGCTGTTTTTT. This sequence encodes CASSQDRGPGELFF.

For the CDR3, the DNA is TGCGCCAGCAGCTCCACACAGGGGTATGAAGCTTTCTTT. Protein: CASSSTQGYEAFF. V and J are TRBV5-1 and TRBJ1-1, with TRBD1 matching over 7 bases. V trimming: 3 bases; J trimming: 7 bases; junction bases outside the gene matches: 6. Per the germline V gene, CDR1 is SGHRS and CDR2 is YFSETQ. This CDR3 comprises 13 residues.

The V call is TRBV12-3 or TRBV12-4, the J call TRBJ1-5, with D perhaps TRBD1 (6 bases). The CDR3 contains 13 residues. Deletions cut 7 bases from V and 9 bases from J, with 16 bases between. CDR3: CASTQGRGTPQHF. The CDR3 DNA sequence: TGTGCCAGCACGCAGGGGCGAGGGACGCCCCAGCATTTT.

A single count supports this clone. The gene calls are TRBV15 and TRBJ2-7; D gene uncertain. This CDR3 region has 15 residues. The germline V gene encodes CDR1 LNHNV and CDR2 YYDKDF (reference sequence). V lost 0 bases and J lost 1, with 10 bases in between. The CDR3 DNA sequence: TGTGCCACCAGCAGAGATCGCGGTGATTCCTACGAGCAGTACTTC. Amino acids: CATSRDRGDSYEQYF.

The chain joins TRBV3-1 (or the pseudogene TRBV3-2) to TRBJ2-7; D remains ambiguous. CDR1 and CDR2 (germline): LGHDT, YNNKEL (reference sequence). V lost 0 bases and J 4 bases, leaving 10 bases between the germline ends. This CDR3 contains 14 residues. The CDR3 DNA reads TGTGCCAGCAGCCAAGATCTGGTAGCTTACGAGCAGTACTTC. Its protein product is CASSQDLVAYEQYF.

The chain carries TRBV5-1 and TRBJ1-1; D is ambiguous. V lost 0 bases and J 2 bases, leaving 8 bases between the germline ends. From germline, CDR1 is SGHRS and CDR2 YFSETQ. There are 14 residues in the CDR3. The CDR3 spells CASSLDIYNTEAFF. The CDR3 region has the DNA TGCGCCAGCAGCTTGGACATCTATAACACTGAAGCTTTCTTT.

The chain uses TRBV7-9 and TRBJ1-3; no definite D call. The V end was cut by 6 bases, the J end by 0 bases, with 12 bases between. Germline V gene data show CDR1 as SEHNR and CDR2 as FQNEAQ (reference sequence). The CDR3 consists of 15 residues. This CDR3 is CASSLGRGSGNTIYF. DNA of the CDR3: TGTGCCAGCAGTCTAGGTCGGGGCTCTGGAAACACCATATATTTT.

V usage is TRBV19 and J usage is TRBJ1-1; no firm D call. CDR1 is LNHDA and CDR2 is SQIVND in the germline V gene (reference sequence). V lost 1 base to trimming and J lost 11 bases, with 14 bases between them. The CDR3 is made up of 13 amino acids. The CDR3 DNA is TGTGCCAGTAGTATAGGGACTGGAACGGGCGCTTTCTTT. Amino acids: CASSIGTGTGAFF.

As DNA, the CDR3 is TGTGCCAGCAGTGGTCGGGGAGGAAAGGAACTGTTTTTT. Translated: CASSGRGGKELFF. The V gene is TRBV2, the J gene TRBJ1-4; D remains unclear. Germline loops: CDR1 SNHLY, CDR2 FYNNEI. This CDR3 is 13 amino acids long. The V gene lost 4 bases and the J gene lost 12 bases, with 15 bases spanning the gap.

The chain has TRBV6-5 and TRBJ2-2, with D possibly matching TRBD1 (6 bases). CDR1 and CDR2 (germline): MNHEY, SVGAGI. V was shortened by 4 bases and J by 6 bases, with 12 bases between the two germline ends. CDR3 length equals 14 residues. The CDR3 loop is CASSSDRSAGELFF. The DNA of the CDR3 is TGTGCCAGCAGTTCTGACAGGTCGGCCGGGGAGCTGTTTTTT.

The chain links TRBV5-1 to TRBJ1-3; unclear D gene. CDR3 length equals 14 residues. Between the trimmed V and J ends, which lost 1 base and 4 bases, there was a span of 9 bases. Germline V gene lookup returns CDR1 SGHRS and CDR2 YFSETQ. The CDR3 DNA reads TGCGCCAGCAGCTTGCAGGCAGCGGGAAACACCATATATTTT. Its protein product is CASSLQAAGNTIYF.

About this clone itself: Relative to the germline gene, one junction end is altered; a read error may explain this. This chain links TRBV19 with TRBJ1-1; TRBD1 is a possible D gene (6 bases). The germline V gene encodes CDR1 LNHDA and CDR2 SQIVND (reference sequence). The CDR3 totals 12 residues. CDR3 sequence: CASIIQGSEAFF. The DNA of the CDR3 is TGTGCCAGTATTATACAGGGATCTGAAGCTTTCTTT. Based on the CDR3 plus reference TRBV19 and TRBJ1-1, the full variable domain is DGGITQSPKYLFRKEGQNVTLSCEQNLNHDAMYWYRQDPGQGLRLIYYSQIVNDFQKGDIAEGYSVSREKKESFPLTVTSAQKNPTAFYLCASIIQGSEAFFGQGTRLTVV.

V usage is TRBV3-1 (or the pseudogene TRBV3-2) and J usage is TRBJ2-1; no clear D. The V and J ends lost 1 base and 7 bases respectively, with 5 bases between them. Germline V gene sequence: CDR1 LGHDT, CDR2 YNNKEL (reference sequence). The CDR3 is made up of 12 amino acids. CDR3 amino acids: CASSQARNEQFF. DNA for the CDR3: TGTGCCAGCAGCCAAGCGAGAAATGAGCAGTTCTTC.

The V gene is TRBV4-1, the J gene TRBJ1-1; D gene unclear. Trimming took off 2 bases at V and 7 bases at J, with 14 bases between the two ends. Germline CDR1 MGHRA, CDR2 YSYEKL. The CDR3 is 14 residues long. The CDR3 bases are TGCGCCAGCAGCCAAAGGTTACAGCTCCTTGAAGCTTTCTTT. Encoded protein: CASSQRLQLLEAFF.

This rearrangement joins TRBV11-2 to TRBJ1-1; no definite D call. The V and J ends lost 1 base and 2 bases respectively, with 8 bases between them. The CDR3 consists of 14 residues. Germline-derived CDR1 and CDR2 are SGHAT and FQNNGV. CDR3 sequence reads: CASSLVSANTEAFF. The CDR3 DNA sequence: TGTGCCAGCAGCTTAGTCAGCGCCAACACTGAAGCTTTCTTT.

The CDR3 loop reads CASSISPAIYEQYF. For the CDR3, the DNA is TGTGCCAGTAGTATATCCCCAGCCATCTACGAGCAGTACTTC. The J gene is TRBJ2-7, the V gene TRBV19; D not certain. The V gene lost 2 bases and the J gene lost 3 bases, with 11 bases spanning the gap. CDR1 and CDR2 from the germline V gene are LNHDA and SQIVND (reference sequence). This CDR3 is built from 14 residues. The whole variable domain, filled in from reference TRBV19 and TRBJ2-7, reads DGGITQSPKYLFRKEGQNVTLSCEQNLNHDAMYWYRQDPGQGLRLIYYSQIVNDFQKGDIAEGYSVSREKKESFPLTVTSAQKNPTAFYLCASSISPAIYEQYFGPGTRLTVT.

The chain is built from TRBV6-1 and TRBJ1-1, with D possibly matching TRBD1 (6 bases). The V gene lost 2 bases and the J gene lost 2 bases, with 12 bases spanning the gap. The CDR3 consists of 15 residues. Germline CDR1 MNHNS, CDR2 SASEGT. CDR3 region: CASSEPGHGNTEAFF. Here the CDR3 DNA reads TGTGCCAGCAGTGAACCGGGACATGGTAACACTGAAGCTTTCTTT.

V is TRBV30 and J is TRBJ1-2; D is unresolved. The CDR3 sequence is 10 residues long. V was cut by 7 bases and J by 8 bases, with 11 bases left in between. Germline V gene lookup returns CDR1 GTSNPN and CDR2 SVGIG (reference sequence). CDR3 bases: TGTGCCTCTAGGGCGGGAGGCTACACCTTC. Translating gives CASRAGGYTF.

This clone was recorded only once. The sample holds other DNA sequences that translate to the same CDR3. The chain carries TRBV12-3 or TRBV12-4 and TRBJ1-5; D uncertain. The CDR3 extends over 13 amino acids. V dropped 8 bases and J dropped 4 bases, with 12 bases sitting between them. CDR3 nucleotide sequence: TGTGCCAGCTCACGGGGAGGAAATCAGCCCCAGCATTTT. As protein: CASSRGGNQPQHF.

V is TRBV28 and J is TRBJ1-2; maybe TRBD1 (6 bases). Germline CDR1 reads MDHEN; CDR2 reads SYDVKM. Trimming removed 4 bases from V and 1 base from J, with 10 bases in between. This CDR3 region has 14 residues. This CDR3 reads CASSSMDSNYGYTF. For the CDR3, the DNA is TGTGCCAGCAGTTCCATGGACAGTAACTATGGCTACACCTTC.

The chain joins TRBV6-5 to TRBJ2-7; no firm D call. This CDR3 contains 12 residues. CDR1 is MNHEY and CDR2 is SVGAGI in the germline V gene. V lost 10 bases and J 4 bases, leaving 14 bases between the germline ends. CDR3 nucleotide sequence: TGTGCCACCGCCTATTCACGTTACGAGCAGTACTTC. Its translation: CATAYSRYEQYF.

V and J are TRBV7-8 and TRBJ2-5; TRBD2 aligns across 10 bases. The germline gives CDR1 SGHVS, CDR2 FQNEAQ. Losses at the gene ends were 0 bases for V and 5 bases for J; bases not matched to a gene: 6. The CDR3 is made up of 16 amino acids. The CDR3 reads CASSLAKRGGGETQYF. CDR3 DNA sequence: TGTGCCAGCAGCTTAGCCAAGCGGGGGGGCGGTGAGACCCAGTACTTC.